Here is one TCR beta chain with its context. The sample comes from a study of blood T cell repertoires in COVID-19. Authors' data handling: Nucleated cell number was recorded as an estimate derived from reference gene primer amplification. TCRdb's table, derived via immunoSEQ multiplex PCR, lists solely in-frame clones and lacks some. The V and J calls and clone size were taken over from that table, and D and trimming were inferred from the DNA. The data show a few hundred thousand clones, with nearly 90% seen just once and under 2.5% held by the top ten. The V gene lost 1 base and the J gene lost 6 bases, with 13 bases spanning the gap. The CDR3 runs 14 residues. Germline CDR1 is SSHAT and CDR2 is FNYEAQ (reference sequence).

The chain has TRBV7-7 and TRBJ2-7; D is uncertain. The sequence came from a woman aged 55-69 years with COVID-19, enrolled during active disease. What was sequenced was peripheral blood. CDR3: CASSLGPGSAEQYF. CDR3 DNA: TGTGCCAGCAGCTTAGGCCCAGGCTCAGCCGAGCAGTACTTC.